This T cell receptor (beta chain) derives from a study of blood T cells in healthy people across ages. The study's findings and limits: With age, beta diversity per million T cells declined roughly linearly, significantly by over 35. It was found that TCR beta diversity correlated strongly with the percentage of naive T cells. Diversity estimated from one million T cells was considered an underestimate.

For the second PCR, which ran for about 7 to 11 cycles, a sample-barcoded 5' primer and a J-beta primer mix were used. TCRdb re-analysed the 5' RACE reads in MiXCR, keeping a single row per CDR3 protein. Counted here are 1.5 million to 2 million distinct CDR3 sequences, roughly 27% occurring once; the ten biggest clones make up 7.7%. Worth noting for this clonotype: Its antigen remains unidentified.

At least 5.5 micrograms of total RNA were extracted per sample. The CDR3 is made up of 13 amino acids. Deletions cut 8 bases from V and 4 bases from J, with 12 bases between. Germline V gives CDR1 MNHEY, CDR2 SVGAGI. The chain employs TRBV6-5 and TRBJ1-3, with D maybe TRBD1 (5 bases). The sample consisted of blood. The sequence derives from a young woman in good health. The CDR3 spells CASCDSVGNTIYF. CDR3 nucleotide sequence: TGTGCCAGCTGCGACAGCGTAGGAAACACCATATATTTT.